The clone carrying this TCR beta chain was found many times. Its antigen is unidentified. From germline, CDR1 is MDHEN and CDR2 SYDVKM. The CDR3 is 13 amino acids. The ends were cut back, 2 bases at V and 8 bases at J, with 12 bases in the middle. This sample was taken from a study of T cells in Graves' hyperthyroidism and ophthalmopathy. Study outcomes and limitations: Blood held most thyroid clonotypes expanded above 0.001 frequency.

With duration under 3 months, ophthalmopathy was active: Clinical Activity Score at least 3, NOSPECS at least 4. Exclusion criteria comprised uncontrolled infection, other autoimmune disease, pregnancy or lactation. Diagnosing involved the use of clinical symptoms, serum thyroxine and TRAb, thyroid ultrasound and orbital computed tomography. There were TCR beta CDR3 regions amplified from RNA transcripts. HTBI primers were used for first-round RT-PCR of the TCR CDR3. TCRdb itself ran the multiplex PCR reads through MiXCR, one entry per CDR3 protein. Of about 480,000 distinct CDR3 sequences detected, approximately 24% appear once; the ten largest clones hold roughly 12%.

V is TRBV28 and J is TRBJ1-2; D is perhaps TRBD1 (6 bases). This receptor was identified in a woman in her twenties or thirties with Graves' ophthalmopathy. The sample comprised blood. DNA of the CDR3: TGTGCCAGCAGTTTAGGGGCAGGGGACGGCTACACCTTC. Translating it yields CASSLGAGDGYTF.